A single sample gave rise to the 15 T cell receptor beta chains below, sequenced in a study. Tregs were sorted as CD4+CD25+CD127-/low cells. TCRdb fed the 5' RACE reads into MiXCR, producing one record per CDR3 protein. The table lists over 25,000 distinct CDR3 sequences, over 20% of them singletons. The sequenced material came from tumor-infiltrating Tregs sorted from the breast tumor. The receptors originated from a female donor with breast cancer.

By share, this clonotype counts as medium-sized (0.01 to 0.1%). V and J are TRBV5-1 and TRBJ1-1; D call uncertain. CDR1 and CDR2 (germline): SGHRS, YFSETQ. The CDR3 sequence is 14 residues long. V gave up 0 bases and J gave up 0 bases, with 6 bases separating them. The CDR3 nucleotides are TGCGCCAGCAGCTTGGACGGGGTGAACACTGAAGCTTTCTTT. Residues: CASSLDGVNTEAFF.

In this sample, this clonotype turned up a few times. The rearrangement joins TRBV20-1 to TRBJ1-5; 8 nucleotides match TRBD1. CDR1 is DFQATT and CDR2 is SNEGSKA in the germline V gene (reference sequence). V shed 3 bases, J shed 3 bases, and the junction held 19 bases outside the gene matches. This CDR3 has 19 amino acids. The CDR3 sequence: CSASTLGTGVGWVNQPQHF. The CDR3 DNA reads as TGCAGTGCTAGCACCCTCGGGACAGGAGTTGGCTGGGTCAATCAGCCCCAGCATTTT.

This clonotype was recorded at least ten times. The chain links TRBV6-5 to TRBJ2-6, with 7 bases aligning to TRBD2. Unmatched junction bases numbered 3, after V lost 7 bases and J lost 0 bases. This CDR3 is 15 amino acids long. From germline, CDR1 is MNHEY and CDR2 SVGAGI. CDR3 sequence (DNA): TGTGCCAGCACCACGGGGGGCTCTGGGGCCAACGTCCTGACTTTC. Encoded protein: CASTTGGSGANVLTF.

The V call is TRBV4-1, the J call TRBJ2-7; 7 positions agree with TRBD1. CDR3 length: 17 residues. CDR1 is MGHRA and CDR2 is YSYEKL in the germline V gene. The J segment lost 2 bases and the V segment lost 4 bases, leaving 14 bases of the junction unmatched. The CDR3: CASSLKSGQANPYEQYF. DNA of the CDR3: TGCGCCAGCAGCCTCAAATCCGGACAGGCGAATCCCTACGAGCAGTACTTC.

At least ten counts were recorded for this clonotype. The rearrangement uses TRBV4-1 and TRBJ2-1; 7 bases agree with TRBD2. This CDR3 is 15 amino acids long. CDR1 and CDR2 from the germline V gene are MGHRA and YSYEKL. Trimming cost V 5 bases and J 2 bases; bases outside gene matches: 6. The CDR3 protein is CASSKLATAYNEQFF. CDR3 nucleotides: TGCGCCAGCAGCAAACTAGCGACCGCCTACAATGAGCAGTTCTTC.

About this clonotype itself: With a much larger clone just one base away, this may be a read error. The CDR3 loop reads CASSGRHGNADTQYF. The CDR3, as DNA: TGTGCCAGCAGCGGCCGACATGGAAACGCAGATACGCAGTATTTT. This sequence joins TRBV11-2 and TRBJ2-3; D gene ambiguous. This CDR3 contains 15 residues. Germline V gives CDR1 SGHAT, CDR2 FQNNGV. V was clipped by 5 bases and J by 4 bases, with 16 bases between them.

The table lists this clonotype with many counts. The CDR3 DNA reads as TGTGCCGTCTTAGCCTCGGGTGTTTATGAGCAGTTCTTC. It specifies CAVLASGVYEQFF. The chain carries TRBV2 and TRBJ2-1; D gene uncertain. The CDR3 is made up of 13 amino acids. Germline V gene sequence: CDR1 SNHLY, CDR2 FYNNEI. Trimming pared 11 bases from V and 8 bases from J, leaving 19 bases between.

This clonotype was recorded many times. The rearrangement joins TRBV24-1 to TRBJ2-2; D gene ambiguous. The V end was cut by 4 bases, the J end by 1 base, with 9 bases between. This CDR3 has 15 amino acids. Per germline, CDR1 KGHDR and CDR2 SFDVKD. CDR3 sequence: CATSDRIGNTGELFF. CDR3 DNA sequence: TGTGCCACCAGTGACCGCATCGGGAACACCGGGGAGCTGTTTTTT.

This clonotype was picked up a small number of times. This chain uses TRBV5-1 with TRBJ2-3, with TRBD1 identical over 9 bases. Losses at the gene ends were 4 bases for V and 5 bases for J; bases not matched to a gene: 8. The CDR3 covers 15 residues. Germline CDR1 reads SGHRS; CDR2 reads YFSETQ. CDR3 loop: CASSRRGQGVDTQYF. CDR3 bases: TGCGCCAGCAGCCGCCGGGGACAGGGAGTAGATACGCAGTATTTT. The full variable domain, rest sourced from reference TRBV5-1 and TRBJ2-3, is KAGVTQTPRYLIKTRGQQVTLSCSPISGHRSVSWYQQTPGQGLQFLFEYFSETQRNKGNFPGRFSGRQFSNSRSEMNVSTLELGDSALYLCASSRRGQGVDTQYFGPGTRLTVL.

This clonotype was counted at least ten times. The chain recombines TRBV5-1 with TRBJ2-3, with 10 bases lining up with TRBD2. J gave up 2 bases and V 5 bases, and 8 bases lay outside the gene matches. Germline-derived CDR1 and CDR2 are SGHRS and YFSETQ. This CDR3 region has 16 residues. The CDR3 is CASRPGLAANTDTQYF. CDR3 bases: TGCGCCAGCAGACCTGGACTAGCGGCGAACACAGATACGCAGTATTTT. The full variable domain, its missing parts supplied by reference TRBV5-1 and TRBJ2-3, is KAGVTQTPRYLIKTRGQQVTLSCSPISGHRSVSWYQQTPGQGLQFLFEYFSETQRNKGNFPGRFSGRQFSNSRSEMNVSTLELGDSALYLCASRPGLAANTDTQYFGPGTRLTVL.

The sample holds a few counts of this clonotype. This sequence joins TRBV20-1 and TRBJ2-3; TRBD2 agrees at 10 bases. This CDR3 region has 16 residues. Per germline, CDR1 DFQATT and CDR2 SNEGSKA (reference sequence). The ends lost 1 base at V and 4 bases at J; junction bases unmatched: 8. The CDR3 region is CSARALGSGRSDTQYF. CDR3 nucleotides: TGCAGTGCTAGAGCACTGGGTAGCGGGAGGTCAGATACGCAGTATTTT.

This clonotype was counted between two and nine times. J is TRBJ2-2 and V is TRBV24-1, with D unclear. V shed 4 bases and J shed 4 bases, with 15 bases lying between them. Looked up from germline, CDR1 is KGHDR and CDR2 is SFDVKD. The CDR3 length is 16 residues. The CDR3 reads CATSDPGGRGTGELFF. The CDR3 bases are TGTGCCACCAGTGACCCCGGCGGCCGTGGCACCGGGGAGCTGTTTTTT.

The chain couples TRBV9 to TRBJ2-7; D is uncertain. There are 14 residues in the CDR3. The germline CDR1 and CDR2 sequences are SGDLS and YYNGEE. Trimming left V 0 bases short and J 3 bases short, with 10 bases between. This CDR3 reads CASSVAALDYEQYF. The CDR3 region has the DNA TGTGCCAGCAGCGTAGCGGCACTGGACTACGAGCAGTACTTC.

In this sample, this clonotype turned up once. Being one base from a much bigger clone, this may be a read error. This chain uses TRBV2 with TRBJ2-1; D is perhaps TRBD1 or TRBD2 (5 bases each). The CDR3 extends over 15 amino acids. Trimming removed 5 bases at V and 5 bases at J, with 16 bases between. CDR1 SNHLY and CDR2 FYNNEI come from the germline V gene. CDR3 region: CASSLGPRGDNEQFF. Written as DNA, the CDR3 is TGTGCCAGCAGTCTGGGCCCCAGAGGGGACAATGAGCAGTTCTTC.

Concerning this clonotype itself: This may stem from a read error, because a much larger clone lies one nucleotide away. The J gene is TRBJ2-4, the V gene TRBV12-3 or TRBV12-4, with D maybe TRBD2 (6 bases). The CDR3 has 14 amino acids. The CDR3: CASSKDGGKNIRYF. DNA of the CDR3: TGTGCCAGCAGTAAAGATGGGGGGAAAAACATTCGGTACTTC.